This TCR beta chain was documented in a study of T-cell memory formation after mild COVID-19. Overall study findings and caveats: Pre-infection memory already had some responding clones, implying cross-reactive memory joined. The study found balanced CD4/CD8 in clones contracting day 15 to 85 and a CD4+ lean in later expanders. The study found contracting CD4+ clones mainly in CM and EM and contracting CD8+ clones in EMRA.

Germline V gene data show CDR1 as SGHVS and CDR2 as FQNEAQ. The CDR3 loop spans 14 amino acids. V lost 2 bases and J 9 bases, leaving 14 bases between the germline ends. One entry per CDR3 protein, called by TCRdb with MiXCR from the 5' RACE reads. Here the sample spans 250,000 to 400,000 distinct CDR3 sequences, approximately 14% being singletons. A word on this clonotype: Its target is unknown.

This sequence joins TRBV7-8 and TRBJ2-1; weak D call: TRBD1 (6 bases). This clonotype originated in a man younger than 35 who had mild COVID-19 (a few samples of this study predate the infection). Cell type and time point are not known. Sequenced input: PBMCs or a T cell subset sorted from them (not recorded which). CDR3: CASSLNRVQSEQFF. As DNA, the CDR3 is TGTGCCAGCAGCTTAAACAGGGTGCAGAGTGAGCAGTTCTTC.